This is a list of T cell receptor beta chains from one sample in a study of T cell changes during pregnancy in multiple sclerosis. The table came from immunoSEQ multiplex PCR; TCRdb's copy has only in-frame clones and leaves some out. The sample has about 73,000 clones, 90% seen once; the top ten hold around a tenth. The starting material was peripheral blood, obtained after pregnancy. The source of these receptors is a female donor in good health, enrolled as a control in a pregnancy study. The CDR3 runs from the conserved cysteine through the conserved F or W. Each record gives: clone size, V gene, J gene, D gene, CDR3 protein, CDR3 DNA. A D gene is named only where the DNA matches it firmly. The listing skips clone size in some rows; elsewhere it reads once, few, many or a size class.

clone size: -
V gene: TRBV15
J gene: TRBJ1-3
D gene: -
CDR3 protein: CATSSGTGGNTIYF
CDR3 DNA: TGTGCCACCAGCAGTGGTACAGGCGGAAACACCATATATTTT

clone size: -
V gene: TRBV27
J gene: TRBJ2-3
D gene: -
CDR3 protein: CASSLKGTRITDTQYF
CDR3 DNA: TGTGCCAGCAGTTTGAAAGGGACAAGAATCACAGATACGCAGTATTTT

clone size: -
V gene: TRBV6-1
J gene: TRBJ1-1
D gene: TRBD1
CDR3 protein: CASSGQGPTEAFF
CDR3 DNA: TGTGCCAGCAGCGGACAGGGGCCCACTGAAGCTTTCTTT

clone size: -
V gene: TRBV6-5
J gene: TRBJ1-2
D gene: -
CDR3 protein: CASQSGTSYGYTF
CDR3 DNA: TGTGCCAGCCAGTCCGGGACAAGCTATGGCTACACCTTC

clone size: -
V gene: TRBV7-8
J gene: TRBJ2-7
D gene: TRBD2
CDR3 protein: CASSLGLAGAGYEQYF
CDR3 DNA: TGTGCCAGCAGCTTGGGACTAGCGGGAGCCGGTTACGAGCAGTACTTC

clone size: -
V gene: TRBV7-2
J gene: TRBJ2-7
D gene: -
CDR3 protein: CASSLNWYYEQYF
CDR3 DNA: TGTGCCAGCAGCTTAAACTGGTACTACGAGCAGTACTTC

clone size: -
V gene: TRBV6-1
J gene: TRBJ2-5
D gene: -
CDR3 protein: CASSANTPLEYQETQYF
CDR3 DNA: TGTGCCAGCAGTGCCAATACGCCCCTAGAGTACCAAGAGACCCAGTACTTC

clone size: -
V gene: TRBV18
J gene: TRBJ2-1
D gene: TRBD2
CDR3 protein: CASSPPGAGVYNEQFF
CDR3 DNA: TGTGCCAGCTCACCACCGGGAGCGGGGGTCTACAATGAGCAGTTCTTC

clone size: once
V gene: TRBV30
J gene: TRBJ2-2
D gene: -
CDR3 protein: CACYTGELFF
CDR3 DNA: TGTGCCTGCTACACCGGGGAGCTGTTTTTT

clone size: -
V gene: TRBV30
J gene: TRBJ1-1
D gene: -
CDR3 protein: CASTRTLNTEAFF
CDR3 DNA: TGTGCCTCGACCCGGACTTTGAACACTGAAGCTTTCTTT

clone size: -
V gene: TRBV6-4
J gene: TRBJ1-4
D gene: TRBD1
CDR3 protein: CASSDEDRGEKLFF
CDR3 DNA: TGTGCCAGCAGTGACGAGGACAGGGGTGAAAAACTGTTTTTT

clone size: -
V gene: TRBV6-6
J gene: TRBJ2-3
D gene: -
CDR3 protein: CASSLTTPTDTQYF
CDR3 DNA: TGTGCCAGCAGCTTGACTACCCCCACAGATACGCAGTATTTT

clone size: -
V gene: TRBV15
J gene: TRBJ1-3
D gene: -
CDR3 protein: CATSREVQGLGDTIYF
CDR3 DNA: TGTGCCACCAGCAGAGAGGTCCAGGGGCTGGGTGACACCATATATTTT

clone size: -
V gene: TRBV6-5
J gene: TRBJ2-3
D gene: -
CDR3 protein: CAIKAESTTDTQYF
CDR3 DNA: TGTGCCATCAAAGCGGAATCGACCACAGATACGCAGTATTTT

clone size: -
V gene: TRBV27
J gene: TRBJ2-1
D gene: TRBD2
CDR3 protein: CASLAGPPYNEQFF
CDR3 DNA: TGTGCCAGCCTAGCGGGACCCCCCTACAATGAGCAGTTCTTC

clone size: -
V gene: TRBV5-4
J gene: TRBJ2-2
D gene: -
CDR3 protein: CASSLVSGTGELFF
CDR3 DNA: TGTGCCAGCAGCTTGGTTTCAGGGACCGGGGAGCTGTTTTTT

clone size: -
V gene: TRBV15
J gene: TRBJ2-1
D gene: -
CDR3 protein: CATSREQVASTEGFF
CDR3 DNA: TGTGCCACCAGCAGAGAACAAGTTGCGAGTACCGAGGGGTTCTTC

clone size: -
V gene: TRBV28
J gene: TRBJ1-1
D gene: -
CDR3 protein: CASSATGSQNTEAFF
CDR3 DNA: TGTGCCAGCAGTGCAACAGGAAGCCAGAACACTGAAGCTTTCTTT

clone size: -
V gene: TRBV27
J gene: TRBJ2-1
D gene: -
CDR3 protein: CASSLKAVIGNEQFF
CDR3 DNA: TGTGCCAGCAGTTTAAAAGCGGTTATCGGCAATGAGCAGTTCTTC

clone size: -
V gene: TRBV21-1
J gene: TRBJ1-5
D gene: -
CDR3 protein: CASRYRDSNQPQHF
CDR3 DNA: TGTGCCAGCAGGTACAGGGACAGCAATCAGCCCCAGCATTTT

clone size: -
V gene: TRBV7-2
J gene: TRBJ1-5
D gene: -
CDR3 protein: CASSLVRGYQPQHF
CDR3 DNA: TGTGCCAGCAGCTTAGTACGGGGTTATCAGCCCCAGCATTTT

clone size: -
V gene: TRBV18
J gene: TRBJ1-1
D gene: -
CDR3 protein: CASSVLQAVEDTEAFF
CDR3 DNA: TGTGCCAGCTCAGTCCTACAGGCCGTCGAGGACACTGAAGCTTTCTTT

clone size: few
V gene: TRBV5-6
J gene: TRBJ1-2
D gene: TRBD1
CDR3 protein: CASSPRDSYGYTF
CDR3 DNA: TGTGCCAGCAGCCCCCGGGACAGTTATGGCTACACCTTC

clone size: once
V gene: TRBV5-1
J gene: TRBJ2-1
D gene: TRBD1
CDR3 protein: CASSLGGQAYNEQFF
CDR3 DNA: TGCGCCAGCAGCCTAGGGGGACAGGCATACAATGAGCAGTTCTTC

clone size: -
V gene: TRBV12-2
J gene: TRBJ2-7
D gene: -
CDR3 protein: CASRLPQCFYEQYF
CDR3 DNA: TGTGCAAGTCGGTTACCCCAGTGTTTCTACGAGCAGTACTTC

clone size: -
V gene: TRBV27
J gene: TRBJ2-7
D gene: -
CDR3 protein: CASSFSGAPYEQYF
CDR3 DNA: TGTGCCAGCAGTTTCTCCGGAGCCCCCTACGAGCAGTACTTC

clone size: -
V gene: TRBV27
J gene: TRBJ2-3
D gene: TRBD2
CDR3 protein: CASSTLAGGHRDTQYF
CDR3 DNA: TGTGCCAGCAGTACTCTAGCGGGGGGGCATAGAGATACGCAGTATTTT

clone size: -
V gene: TRBV13
J gene: TRBJ2-2
D gene: -
CDR3 protein: CASSLWGAGELFF
CDR3 DNA: TGTGCCAGCAGCTTATGGGGGGCCGGGGAGCTGTTTTTT

clone size: -
V gene: TRBV19
J gene: TRBJ1-4
D gene: TRBD1
CDR3 protein: CASSVQGTGTNEKLFF
CDR3 DNA: TGTGCCAGTAGTGTACAGGGGACAGGAACTAATGAAAAACTGTTTTTT

clone size: few
V gene: TRBV30
J gene: TRBJ1-1
D gene: -
CDR3 protein: CAWSVSPMNTEAFF
CDR3 DNA: TGTGCCTGGAGTGTATCCCCTATGAACACTGAAGCTTTCTTT

clone size: -
V gene: TRBV25-1
J gene: TRBJ2-2
D gene: -
CDR3 protein: CASREGIGELFF
CDR3 DNA: TGTGCCAGCAGGGAGGGTATCGGGGAGCTGTTTTTT

clone size: -
V gene: TRBV15
J gene: TRBJ2-7
D gene: -
CDR3 protein: CATSRDETGNYEQYF
CDR3 DNA: TGTGCCACCAGCAGAGATGAAACAGGGAACTACGAGCAGTACTTC

clone size: -
V gene: TRBV6-1
J gene: TRBJ2-5
D gene: -
CDR3 protein: CASSEPASGAGAQYF
CDR3 DNA: TGTGCCAGCAGCGAGCCCGCCTCAGGGGCCGGGGCCCAGTACTTC

clone size: -
V gene: TRBV25-1
J gene: TRBJ1-5
D gene: -
CDR3 protein: CASSGTGNQPQHF
CDR3 DNA: TGTGCCAGCAGCGGTACGGGGAATCAGCCCCAGCATTTT

clone size: -
V gene: TRBV19
J gene: TRBJ2-7
D gene: TRBD1
CDR3 protein: CASSIRGQGPEQYF
CDR3 DNA: TGTGCCAGCTCCATCCGGGGACAGGGTCCCGAGCAGTACTTC

clone size: -
V gene: TRBV4-2
J gene: TRBJ1-5
D gene: -
CDR3 protein: CASSQDRGGGSNQPQHF
CDR3 DNA: TGTGCCAGCAGCCAAGATAGAGGAGGAGGGAGCAATCAGCCCCAGCATTTT

clone size: -
V gene: TRBV5-5
J gene: TRBJ2-3
D gene: TRBD2
CDR3 protein: CASSSGGLAAIADTQYF
CDR3 DNA: TGTGCCAGCAGTTCTGGGGGACTAGCGGCCATTGCAGATACGCAGTATTTT

clone size: -
V gene: TRBV5-8
J gene: TRBJ1-5
D gene: TRBD1
CDR3 protein: CASSTGTGGDQPQHF
CDR3 DNA: TGTGCCAGCAGCACGGGGACAGGGGGCGATCAGCCCCAGCATTTT

clone size: -
V gene: TRBV14
J gene: TRBJ1-5
D gene: -
CDR3 protein: CASSLPARGDQPQHF
CDR3 DNA: TGTGCCAGCAGCCTACCCGCAAGGGGCGATCAGCCCCAGCATTTT

clone size: -
V gene: TRBV5-6
J gene: TRBJ1-2
D gene: TRBD1
CDR3 protein: CASSPGQGGYGYTF
CDR3 DNA: TGTGCCAGCAGCCCAGGACAGGGGGGCTATGGCTACACCTTC